This TCR beta chain was identified in a study of cytomegalovirus exposure and HLA in healthy donors. Background on the study: Later, an analysis reported that the 120 or so validation repertoires had used the same platform as the 500 to 800 first-cohort repertoires.

Profiling relied on immunoSEQ multiplex PCR, and the TCRdb table lists in-frame clones only, not all of them. The sample has around 71,000 clones; approximately 93% are singletons. This sequence originates from a man younger than 35 in good health and CMV-seropositive. Sample: PBMCs.

The CDR3 bases are TGTGCCAGCTCCCCCCGGACTAGCGGTACGACTAGCACAGATACGCAGTATTTT. Protein: CASSPRTSGTTSTDTQYF. The chain employs TRBV18 and TRBJ2-3; 10 positions agree with TRBD2. Germline V CDR1 and CDR2: KGHSH, LQKENI. The CDR3 is 18 amino acids. V gave up 6 bases and J gave up 0 bases; unmatched junction bases: 12.